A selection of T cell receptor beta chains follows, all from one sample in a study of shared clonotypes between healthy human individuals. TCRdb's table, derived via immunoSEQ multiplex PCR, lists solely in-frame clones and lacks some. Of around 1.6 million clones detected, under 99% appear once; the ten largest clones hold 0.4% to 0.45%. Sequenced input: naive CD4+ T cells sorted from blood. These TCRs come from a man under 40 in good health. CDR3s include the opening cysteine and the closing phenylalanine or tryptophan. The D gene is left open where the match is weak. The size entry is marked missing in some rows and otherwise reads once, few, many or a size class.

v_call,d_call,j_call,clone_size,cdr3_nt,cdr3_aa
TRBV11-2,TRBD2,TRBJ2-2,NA,TGTGCCAGCAGCCCTATAGCGGGAGTAAGAACCGGGGAGCTGTTTTTT,CASSPIAGVRTGELFF
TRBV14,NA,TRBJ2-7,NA,TGTGCCAGCAGCCACATGTACGAGCAGTACTTC,CASSHMYEQYF
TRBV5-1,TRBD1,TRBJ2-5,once,TGCGCCAGCAGCACCACCGGGACAGAAGAGACCCAGTACTTC,CASSTTGTEETQYF
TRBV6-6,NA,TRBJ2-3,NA,TGTGCCAGCACAACGGGGTCTCCAGATACGCAGTATTTT,CASTTGSPDTQYF
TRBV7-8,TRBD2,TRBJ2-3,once,TGTGCCAGCAGCCCATTGACTAGCGGGAGGGCCGTAGATACGCAGTATTTT,CASSPLTSGRAVDTQYF
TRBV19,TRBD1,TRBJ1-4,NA,TGTGCCAGCAGCCTGACAGGGGATATTGAAAAACTGTTTTTT,CASSLTGDIEKLFF
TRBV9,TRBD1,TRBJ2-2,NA,TGTGCCAGCAGCACCCCGGGACAGGGGGTCGACGGGGAGCTGTTTTTT,CASSTPGQGVDGELFF
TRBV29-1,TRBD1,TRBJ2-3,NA,TGCAGCGGAGACAGGGGCACAGATACGCAGTATTTT,CSGDRGTDTQYF
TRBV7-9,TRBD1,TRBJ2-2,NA,TGTGCCAGCAGACCACCGGGACAGCGAACCGGGGAGCTGTTTTTT,CASRPPGQRTGELFF
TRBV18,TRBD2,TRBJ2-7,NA,TGTGCCAGCTCACCGGCTAGCGGGAGGGGCTACGAGCAGTACTTC,CASSPASGRGYEQYF
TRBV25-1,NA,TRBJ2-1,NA,TGTGCCAGCAGTGAATTTAAGCATAACAATGAGCAGTTCTTC,CASSEFKHNNEQFF
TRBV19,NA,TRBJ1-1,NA,TGTGCCAGTAGTAAAAGGACTGGGACTGAAGCTTTCTTT,CASSKRTGTEAFF
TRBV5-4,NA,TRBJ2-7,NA,TGTGCCAGCAGCTTGGAGAGCTACGAGCAGTACTTC,CASSLESYEQYF
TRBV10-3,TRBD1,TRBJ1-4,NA,TGTGCCATCAGTGGGGCTTTGACAGGGGGCGGTGAAAAACTGTTTTTT,CAISGALTGGGEKLFF
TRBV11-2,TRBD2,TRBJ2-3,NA,TGTGCCAGCGGTGGGCTAGCGGGACTAGATACGCAGTATTTT,CASGGLAGLDTQYF
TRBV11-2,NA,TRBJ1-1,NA,TGTGCCAGCAGCTTAGTGGGATCGGCTTTCTTT,CASSLVGSAFF
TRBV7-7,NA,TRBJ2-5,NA,TGTGCTAGCAGTACCGGGACGGTGCAAGAGACCCAGTACTTC,CASSTGTVQETQYF
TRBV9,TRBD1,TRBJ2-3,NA,TGTGCCAGCAGCGTATTGGGACAGGGGACAGATACGCAGTATTTT,CASSVLGQGTDTQYF
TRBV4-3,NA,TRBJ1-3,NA,TGCGCCAGCAGCCAAGATCTAAACACCATATATTTT,CASSQDLNTIYF
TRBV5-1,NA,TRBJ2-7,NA,TGCGCCAGCAGCTTGGCCACGGAGCCCCTGGAGCAGTACTTC,CASSLATEPLEQYF
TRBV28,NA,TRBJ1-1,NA,TGTGCCAGCTCTTACCGGGCCCGGAGCACTGAAGCTTTCTTT,CASSYRARSTEAFF
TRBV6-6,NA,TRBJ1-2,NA,TGTGCCAGCAGTTACCAGGGAGTGGGTGGCTACACCTTC,CASSYQGVGGYTF